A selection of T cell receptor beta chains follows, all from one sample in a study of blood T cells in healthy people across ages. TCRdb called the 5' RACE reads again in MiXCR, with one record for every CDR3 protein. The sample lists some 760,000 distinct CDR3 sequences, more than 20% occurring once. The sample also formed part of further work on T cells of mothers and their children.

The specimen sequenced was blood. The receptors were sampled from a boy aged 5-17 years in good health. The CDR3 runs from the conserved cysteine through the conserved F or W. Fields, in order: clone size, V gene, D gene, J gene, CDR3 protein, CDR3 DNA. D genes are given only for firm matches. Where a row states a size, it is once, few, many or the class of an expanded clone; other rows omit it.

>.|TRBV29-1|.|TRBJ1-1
CSVDRVTAWGRGTEAFF
TGCAGCGTAGATCGGGTCACGGCTTGGGGGAGGGGCACTGAAGCTTTCTTT
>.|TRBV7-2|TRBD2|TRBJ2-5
CASSLARTSGSQKQETQYF
TGTGCCAGCAGCTTAGCGAGGACTAGCGGGAGTCAGAAACAAGAGACCCAGTACTTC
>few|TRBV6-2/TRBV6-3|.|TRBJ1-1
CASSYLASEAFF
TGTGCCAGCAGTTACTTAGCCTCTGAAGCTTTCTTT
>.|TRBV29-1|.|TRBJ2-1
CSVQGLASPYNEQFF
TGCAGCGTGCAAGGCCTAGCGAGTCCCTACAATGAGCAGTTCTTC
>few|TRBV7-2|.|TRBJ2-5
CASSLVGLQETQYF
TGTGCCAGCAGCTTAGTGGGTTTACAAGAGACCCAGTACTTC
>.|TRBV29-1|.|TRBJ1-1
CSVGSRNLNTEAFF
TGCAGCGTTGGGTCTCGCAACTTGAACACTGAAGCTTTCTTT
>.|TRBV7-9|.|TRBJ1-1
CASPQGNTEAFF
TGTGCCAGCCCACAGGGGAACACTGAAGCTTTCTTT
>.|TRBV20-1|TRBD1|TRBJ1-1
CSAGTVYTEAFF
TGCAGTGCCGGGACAGTGTACACTGAAGCTTTCTTT
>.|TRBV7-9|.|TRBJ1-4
CASSLASQGNEKLFF
TGTGCCAGCAGCTTAGCTTCGCAGGGGAATGAAAAACTGTTTTTT
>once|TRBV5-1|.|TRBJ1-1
CASSEWVSTEAFF
TGCGCCAGCAGCGAATGGGTGAGCACTGAAGCTTTCTTT
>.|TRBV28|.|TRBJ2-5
CASSLVPLAEETQYF
TGTGCCAGCAGTTTAGTCCCGCTAGCAGAAGAGACCCAGTACTTC
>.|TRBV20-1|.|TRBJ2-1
CSARTVHEQFF
TGCAGTGCTCGGACAGTCCATGAGCAGTTCTTC
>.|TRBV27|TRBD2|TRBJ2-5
CASSLSAAGGPQETQYF
TGTGCCAGCAGTTTATCAGCAGCGGGGGGACCCCAAGAGACCCAGTACTTC
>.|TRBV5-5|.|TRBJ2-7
CASSFSAGTLYEQYF
TGTGCCAGCAGCTTTTCGGCAGGGACTCTCTACGAGCAGTACTTC
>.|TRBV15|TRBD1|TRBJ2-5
CATSFPGTGGAKTQYF
TGTGCCACCAGCTTTCCAGGGACAGGGGGCGCAAAGACCCAGTACTTC
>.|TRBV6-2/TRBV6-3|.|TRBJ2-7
CASSFRRQGETEQYF
TGTGCCAGCAGTTTCAGACGCCAGGGCGAAACCGAGCAGTACTTC
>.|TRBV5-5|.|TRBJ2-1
CASSLLAEDNEQFF
TGTGCCAGCAGCCTACTAGCTGAAGACAATGAGCAGTTCTTC
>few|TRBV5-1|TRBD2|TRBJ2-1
CASSRRLAGVGNEQFF
TGCGCCAGCAGCAGGCGACTAGCGGGGGTGGGCAATGAGCAGTTCTTC
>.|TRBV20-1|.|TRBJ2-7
CSARDMAYEQYF
TGCAGTGCTAGGGATATGGCCTACGAGCAGTACTTC
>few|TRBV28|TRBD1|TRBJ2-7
CASSGQGAREQYF
TGTGCCAGCAGCGGACAGGGGGCACGCGAGCAGTACTTC
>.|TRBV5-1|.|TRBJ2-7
CASSLEGFVNEQYF
TGCGCCAGCAGCTTGGAGGGGTTCGTGAACGAGCAGTACTTC
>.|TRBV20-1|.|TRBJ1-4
CSASWGSLEKLFF
TGCAGTGCTAGTTGGGGGAGTCTCGAAAAACTGTTTTTT
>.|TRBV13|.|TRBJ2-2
CASSLGQGLASTGELFF
TGTGCCAGCAGCTTAGGCCAGGGTCTAGCCAGCACCGGGGAGCTGTTTTTT
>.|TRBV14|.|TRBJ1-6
CASSQDLAGLWNSPLHF
TGTGCCAGCAGCCAAGATCTTGCGGGGCTCTGGAATTCACCCCTCCACTTT
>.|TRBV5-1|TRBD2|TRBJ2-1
CASSSASSFGLAGEDEQFF
TGCGCCAGCAGCTCAGCCTCTTCCTTCGGACTAGCGGGAGAAGACGAGCAGTTCTTC
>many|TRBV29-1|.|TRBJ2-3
CSVEELRGTDTQYF
TGCAGCGTTGAAGAACTGAGGGGCACAGATACGCAGTATTTT
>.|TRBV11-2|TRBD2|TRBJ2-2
CASSRTQREVGELFF
TGTGCCAGCAGCCGGACCCAGCGGGAAGTCGGGGAGCTGTTTTTT
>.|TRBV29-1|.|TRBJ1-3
CSARGPFSGNTIYF
TGCAGCGCGAGGGGACCGTTCTCTGGAAACACCATATATTTT
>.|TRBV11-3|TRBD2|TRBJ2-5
CASSTGGFQETQYF
TGTGCCAGCAGCACGGGGGGGTTCCAAGAGACCCAGTACTTC
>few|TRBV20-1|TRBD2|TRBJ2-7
CSAKTLAETYEQYF
TGCAGTGCCAAGACCCTAGCGGAGACCTACGAGCAGTACTTC
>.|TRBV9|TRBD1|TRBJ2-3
CASSRGPTNTDTQYF
TGTGCCAGCAGCAGGGGGCCAACTAACACAGATACGCAGTATTTT
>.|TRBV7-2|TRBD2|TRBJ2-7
CASSLSGTSVSYEQYF
TGTGCCAGCAGCTTGTCCGGGACTAGCGTTTCCTACGAGCAGTACTTC
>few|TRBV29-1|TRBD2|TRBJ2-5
CSAPPLAGLQETQYF
TGCAGCGCCCCCCCCCTAGCGGGCCTTCAAGAGACCCAGTACTTC
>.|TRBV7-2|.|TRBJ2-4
CASSLVKRPSTWDIQYF
TGTGCCAGCAGCTTAGTAAAAAGACCCTCGACGTGGGACATTCAGTACTTC
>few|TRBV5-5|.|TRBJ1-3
CASSLDVRRAMSSGNTIYF
TGTGCCAGCAGCTTGGACGTTCGGCGGGCTATGAGCTCTGGAAACACCATATATTTT
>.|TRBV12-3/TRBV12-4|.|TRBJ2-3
CAGSYYTDTQYF
TGTGCCGGCAGCTACTACACAGATACGCAGTATTTT
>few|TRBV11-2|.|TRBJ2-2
CASSRDFNAGELFF
TGTGCCAGCAGCAGGGACTTCAACGCCGGGGAGCTGTTTTTT
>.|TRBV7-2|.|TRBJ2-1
CASSGQYNEQFF
TGTGCCAGCAGTGGACAGTACAATGAGCAGTTCTTC
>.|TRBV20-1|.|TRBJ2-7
CSARDHRLGLTYEQYF
TGCAGTGCTAGAGATCACAGGCTAGGACTGACCTACGAGCAGTACTTC
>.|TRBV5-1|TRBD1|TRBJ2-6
CASSYAGGSGANVLTF
TGCGCCAGCAGCTATGCAGGGGGCTCTGGGGCCAACGTCCTGACTTTC
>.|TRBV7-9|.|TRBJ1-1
CASSPYGQGNTEAFF
TGTGCCAGCAGCCCCTACGGGCAAGGGAACACTGAAGCTTTCTTT
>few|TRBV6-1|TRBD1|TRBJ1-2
CASDDRGLYGYTF
TGTGCCAGCGACGACAGGGGGTTGTATGGCTACACCTTC
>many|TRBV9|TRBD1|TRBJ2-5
CASSGDRAGETQYF
TGTGCCAGCAGCGGGGACAGGGCTGGAGAGACCCAGTACTTC
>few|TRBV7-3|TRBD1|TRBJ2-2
CASRTGITGELFF
TGTGCCAGCAGGACAGGGATCACCGGGGAGCTGTTTTTT
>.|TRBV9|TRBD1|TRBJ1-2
CASSPRDRVANYGYTF
TGTGCCAGCAGCCCGAGGGACAGGGTCGCTAACTATGGCTACACCTTC
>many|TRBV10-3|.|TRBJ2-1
CAISEGGEQFF
TGTGCCATCAGTGAAGGGGGTGAGCAGTTCTTC
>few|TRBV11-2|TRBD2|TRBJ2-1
CASSLDTLTGLAQDEQFF
TGTGCCAGCAGCTTAGATACCCTAACGGGACTAGCGCAAGATGAGCAGTTCTTC
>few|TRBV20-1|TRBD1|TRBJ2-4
CSARDGTGGSNGKNIQYF
TGCAGTGCTAGAGATGGGACAGGGGGCTCGAACGGCAAAAACATTCAGTACTTC
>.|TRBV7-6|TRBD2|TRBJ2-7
CASSLRTSGGGEQYF
TGTGCCAGCAGCTTAAGGACTAGCGGAGGGGGCGAGCAGTACTTC
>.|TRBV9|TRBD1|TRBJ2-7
CASSVDDRGLYEQYF
TGTGCCAGCAGCGTAGATGACAGGGGGCTATACGAGCAGTACTTC
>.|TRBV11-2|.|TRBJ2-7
CASSWGSGGFYEQYF
TGCGCCAGCAGCTGGGGGAGTGGGGGCTTCTACGAGCAGTACTTC
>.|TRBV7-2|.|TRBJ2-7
CASSGPGGPTYEQYF
TGTGCCAGCAGCGGGCCAGGGGGGCCTACCTACGAGCAGTACTTC
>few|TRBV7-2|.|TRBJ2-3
CASSVRNPSTDTQYF
TGTGCCAGCAGTGTTAGAAACCCTTCCACAGATACGCAGTATTTT
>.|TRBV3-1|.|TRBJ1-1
CASSQESRNTEAFF
TGTGCCAGCAGCCAAGAATCCCGGAACACTGAAGCTTTCTTT
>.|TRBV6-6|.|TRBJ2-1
CASTGAGWRDEQFF
TGTGCCAGCACCGGGGCGGGGTGGAGGGATGAGCAGTTCTTC
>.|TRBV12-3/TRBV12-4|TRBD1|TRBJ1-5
CASSLPGQGGHQPQHF
TGTGCCAGCAGTTTACCGGGACAGGGAGGTCATCAGCCCCAGCATTTT
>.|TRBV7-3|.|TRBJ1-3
CASSPTIGNTIYF
TGTGCCAGCAGCCCGACCATAGGAAACACCATATATTTT